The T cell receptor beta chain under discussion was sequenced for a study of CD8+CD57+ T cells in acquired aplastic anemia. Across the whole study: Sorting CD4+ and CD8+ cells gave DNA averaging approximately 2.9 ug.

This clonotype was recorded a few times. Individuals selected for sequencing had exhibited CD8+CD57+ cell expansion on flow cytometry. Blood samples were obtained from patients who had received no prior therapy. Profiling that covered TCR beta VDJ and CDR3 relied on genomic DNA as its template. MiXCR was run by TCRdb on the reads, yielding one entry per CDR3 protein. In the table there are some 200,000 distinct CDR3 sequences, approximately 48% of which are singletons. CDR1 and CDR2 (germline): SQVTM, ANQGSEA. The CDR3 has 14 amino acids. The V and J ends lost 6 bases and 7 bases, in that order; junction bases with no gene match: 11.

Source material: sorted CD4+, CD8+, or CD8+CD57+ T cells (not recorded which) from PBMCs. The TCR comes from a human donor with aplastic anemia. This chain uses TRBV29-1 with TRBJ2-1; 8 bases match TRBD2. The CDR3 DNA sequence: TGCAGCGTGAAAGACCTGGGACTAGAGAATGAGCAGTTCTTC. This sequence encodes CSVKDLGLENEQFF.